This T cell receptor (beta chain) was documented in a study of blood T cell repertoires in COVID-19. The CDR3 covers 14 residues. The junction had 5 bases not matched to a gene; V was cut back by 2 bases and J by 5 bases. Germline-derived CDR1 and CDR2 are SGHKS and YYEKEE (reference sequence). This clone appeared a few times. Participants' own reports of clinical history determined their cohort assignment. Sequenced by immunoSEQ multiplex PCR; TCRdb stores in-frame clones only, minus some. The sample includes roughly 180,000 clones, around four fifths seen only once; the top ten take 12%. This clonotype was sampled from a middle-aged man who had recovered from COVID-19. The chain carries TRBV5-5 and TRBJ2-3, with 7 bases identical to TRBD1. The sequencing input was PBMCs or T cells enriched from blood (not recorded which). In nucleotides, the CDR3 is TGTGCCAGCAGCTTCCGACAGGGCTTAGATACGCAGTATTTT. The encoded protein is CASSFRQGLDTQYF. Full variable domain (rest looked up from reference TRBV5-5 and TRBJ2-3): DAGVTQSPTHLIKTRGQQVTLRCSPISGHKSVSWYQQVLGQGPQFIFQYYEKEERGRGNFPDRFSARQFPNYSSELNVNALLLGDSALYLCASSFRQGLDTQYFGPGTRLTVL.